This TCR beta chain originates from a study of radiotherapy plus CTLA-4 blockade in lung cancer (dated by TCRdb to 2017 to 2018). Regarding the study in general: Among the enrolled patients, roughly 19% had an objective response, and 31% reached disease control. Results and caveats for the whole study, not just this receptor: The strongest predictors of response, as reported, were early dynamic changes in blood T cell clones along with a rise in serum interferon-beta after radiation. After treatment with radiotherapy and ipilimumab, TCR clones that originated in tumors expanded in peripheral blood.

V is trimmed back by 4 bases and J by 5 bases, and the junction contains 2 bases that no gene match accounts for. The cysteine opens and the phenylalanine closes a CDR3 of 13 amino acids. Just the 39-base CDR3 DNA is kept, in frame starting at base 1. Sequences SGDLS (CDR1) and YYNGEE (CDR2) are obtained from the germline V gene. This clone was picked up a small number of times. No antigen is known for it. No clone much larger than this one lies a single base away; base qualities are absent. The study tested focal radiation therapy combined with CTLA-4 blockade (ipilimumab) in patients with chemo-refractory metastatic non-small-cell lung cancer. Preparation of the library involved the immunoSEQ multiplex PCR assay. TCRdb re-hosts the immuneACCESS table, in-frame sequences only. Its copies lack some clones; in the studies checked, an unresolved V gene accounts for under half of them, and the cause for the rest is not known. The sample table shows fewer than 85,000 clones, and more than 85% are seen once. The leading ten clones occupy less than 0.9% of the sample.

The starting material was peripheral blood, obtained from a patient treated with radiotherapy plus ipilimumab. This chain is built from TRBV9 and TRBJ2-1; 8 middle bases align to TRBD2. This TCR came from a human donor with non-small cell lung cancer who had stable disease on radiotherapy plus ipilimumab. The CDR3 region has the sequence CASSFGGDNEQFF. The DNA sequence is given as TGTGCCAGCAGCTTCGGGGGGGACAATGAGCAGTTCTTC.